The clone carrying this T cell receptor beta chain was seen ten or more times. These data originate in a study of T cells in Graves' hyperthyroidism and ophthalmopathy. Researchers took RNA transcripts and amplified the TCR beta CDR3 regions from them. First-round RT-PCR with HTBI primers amplified the TCR CDR3 region. TCRdb passed the multiplex PCR reads through MiXCR, listing each CDR3 protein once. The sample has 600,000 to 850,000 distinct CDR3 sequences; approximately 18% are singletons. Trimming cost V 2 bases and J 2 bases, with 6 bases left between them. Per the germline V gene, CDR1 is SGHKS and CDR2 is YYEKEE (reference sequence). The CDR3 is 13 residues long.

The source is a woman aged 45-60 years with Graves' hyperthyroidism that later progressed to Graves' ophthalmopathy. The sequenced material came from blood. The V call is TRBV5-5, the J call TRBJ2-3; unclear D gene. The CDR3 region is CASSFRPTDTQYF. CDR3 coding DNA: TGTGCCAGCAGCTTTCGGCCCACAGATACGCAGTATTTT.